This entry lists 31 T cell receptor beta chains sequenced from one sample in a study of blood T cell repertoires in COVID-19. Data came from immunoSEQ multiplex PCR; TCRdb stores just in-frame clones and leaves some out. In the table there are about 140,000 clones, 80% of which are singletons. The material sequenced was peripheral blood. The receptors shown here come from a man between 65 and 80 years old who had recovered from COVID-19.

The V and J genes are TRBV19 and TRBJ2-3; 10 bases are a match to TRBD2. Germline loops: CDR1 LNHDA, CDR2 SQIVND (reference sequence). J gave up 4 bases and V 8 bases, and 9 bases lay outside the gene matches. The CDR3 totals 15 residues. CDR3 bases: TGTGCCAGTTCCTATCCGGGACTAGCGTCAGATACGCAGTATTTT. Translation: CASSYPGLASDTQYF.

This chain uses TRBV2 with TRBJ2-3; 9 bases fit TRBD1. Per the germline V gene, CDR1 is SNHLY and CDR2 is FYNNEI. V lost 7 bases to trimming and J lost 1 base; unmatched junction nucleotides: 3. This CDR3 has 14 amino acids. The CDR3 bases are TGTGCCAGCAACCGACAGGGGGGCACAGATACGCAGTATTTT. This encodes CASNRQGGTDTQYF.

This chain joins TRBV19 and TRBJ2-7, with 11 bases fitting TRBD1. V lost 5 bases and J lost 0; bases outside the gene matches: 6. This CDR3 contains 16 residues. Germline loops: CDR1 LNHDA, CDR2 SQIVND (reference sequence). For the CDR3, the DNA is TGTGCCAGTAGTCCGTCCGGACAGGGGGCCTCCTACGAGCAGTACTTC. This translates into CASSPSGQGASYEQYF.

The chain joins TRBV27 to TRBJ2-3; weak D call: TRBD1 (5 bases). The V gene's germline CDR1 is MNHEY and CDR2 SMNVEV (reference sequence). V lost 7 bases and J 2 bases, leaving 13 bases between the germline ends. The CDR3 loop spans 14 amino acids. CDR3 sequence reads: CASTPKGDTDTQYF. The DNA of the CDR3 is TGTGCCAGCACCCCGAAAGGGGACACAGATACGCAGTATTTT.

The V gene is TRBV6-5, the J gene TRBJ2-1; a possible D gene is TRBD2 (6 bases). The CDR3 sequence is 13 residues long. Germline CDR1 reads MNHEY; CDR2 reads SVGAGI. Trimming took off 2 bases at V and 10 bases at J, with 12 bases between the two ends. The CDR3 region has the DNA TGTGCCAGCAGTTACGGGGTTCGGGGGGAGCAGTTCTTC. It translates to CASSYGVRGEQFF.

The V gene is TRBV5-1, the J gene TRBJ2-6, with D unclear. The CDR3 is 17 amino acids. Germline CDR1 is SGHRS and CDR2 is YFSETQ. With 4 bases removed from V and 2 bases from J, the gap between germline ends came to 16 bases. The CDR3 nucleotides are TGCGCCAGCAGCCCACCCTTGGCCGATACTGGGGCCAACGTCCTGACTTTC. Its protein product is CASSPPLADTGANVLTF.

CDR3 loop: CASSALREQYF. The CDR3 DNA is TGTGCCAGCAGCGCCCTGCGCGAGCAGTACTTC. This chain uses TRBV3-1 (or the pseudogene TRBV3-2) with TRBJ2-7; D remains ambiguous. Trimming removed 5 bases from V and 6 bases from J, with 8 bases in between. CDR3 length: 11 amino acids. Germline V lookup: CDR1 LGHDT, CDR2 YNNKEL (reference sequence).

The chain uses TRBV6-5 and TRBJ2-7; a weak D match, TRBD1 (6 bases). Looked up from germline, CDR1 is MNHEY and CDR2 is SVGAGI. The CDR3 is 15 amino acids. V lost 5 bases and J lost 0, with 14 bases in between. CDR3 protein: CASSQNTGSSYEQYF. The CDR3, as DNA: TGTGCCAGCAGTCAAAATACAGGGAGCTCCTACGAGCAGTACTTC.

V usage is TRBV7-9 and J usage is TRBJ2-2; D is possibly TRBD1 (5 bases). The CDR3 covers 17 residues. Germline loops: CDR1 SEHNR, CDR2 FQNEAQ (reference sequence). V lost 2 bases to trimming and J lost 3 bases, with 16 bases between them. CDR3 nucleotide sequence: TGTGCCAGCAGCTTAAGGGTTCAGGGTGTTGACACCGGGGAGCTGTTTTTT. This codes for CASSLRVQGVDTGELFF.

CDR3 in DNA: TGTGCCAGCAGTCGCGGGACTAGCGGGAACACCGGGGAGCTGTTTTTT. Translating gives CASSRGTSGNTGELFF. The chain combines TRBV5-4 with TRBJ2-2, with TRBD2 matching over 11 bases. Germline CDR1 reads SGHNT; CDR2 reads YYREEE (reference sequence). V dropped 5 bases and J dropped 1; count of bases not matched to a gene: 4. CDR3 length: 16 residues.

The chain recombines TRBV6-2 or TRBV6-3 with TRBJ2-7; TRBD1 agrees at 7 bases. This CDR3 region has 17 residues. V shed 6 bases, J shed 2 bases, and the junction held 16 bases outside the gene matches. Germline V gene sequence: CDR1 MNHEY, CDR2 SVGEGT. The CDR3 sequence: CASSPTRTGSNAYEQYF. CDR3 sequence (DNA): TGTGCCAGCAGCCCTACACGGACAGGATCTAACGCCTACGAGCAGTACTTC.

The chain couples TRBV2 to TRBJ2-5; 7 nucleotides align to TRBD2. The CDR3 loop spans 14 amino acids. The germline gives CDR1 SNHLY, CDR2 FYNNEI. Trimming took 5 bases from V and 8 from J; bases not matched to a gene: 11. The CDR3 nucleotides are TGTGCCAGCAGTTCTCTAGCGGACCTCCCTACCCAGTACTTC. It yields the protein CASSSLADLPTQYF. The complete variable domain, with remaining parts taken from reference TRBV2 and TRBJ2-5, reads EPEVTQTPSHQVTQMGQEVILRCVPISNHLYFYWYRQILGQKVEFLVSFYNNEISEKSEIFDDQFSVERPDGSNFTLKIRSTKLEDSAMYFCASSSLADLPTQYFGPGTRLLVL.

The chain employs TRBV20-1 and TRBJ1-2, with D possibly being TRBD1 (5 bases). In germline, CDR1 is DFQATT, CDR2 SNEGSKA (reference sequence). CDR3 length: 11 residues. V gave up 6 bases and J gave up 7 bases, with 12 bases separating them. Written as DNA, the CDR3 is TGCAGTGCCCCTGCTGGGGCTGGCTACACCTTC. Its translation: CSAPAGAGYTF.

The V and J genes are TRBV9 and TRBJ2-7; 8 bases match TRBD2. The CDR3 has 15 residues. Trimming took 0 bases from V and 4 from J; bases not matched to a gene: 6. From germline, CDR1 is SGDLS and CDR2 YYNGEE. This CDR3 reads CASSVDGTSSYEQYF. The CDR3 DNA follows: TGTGCCAGCAGCGTAGATGGGACTAGTAGTTACGAGCAGTACTTC. The variable domain in full, with the rest retrieved from reference TRBV9 and TRBJ2-7, is DSGVTQTPKHLITATGQRVTLRCSPRSGDLSVYWYQQSLDQGLQFLIQYYNGEERAKGNILERFSAQQFPDLHSELNLSSLELGDSALYFCASSVDGTSSYEQYFGPGTRLTVT.

V gene TRBV14 combines with J gene TRBJ2-3; D is ambiguous. With 4 bases removed from V and 1 base from J, the gap between germline ends came to 12 bases. Looked up from germline, CDR1 is SGHDN and CDR2 is FVKESK. The CDR3 has 15 amino acids. CDR3 amino acids: CASSPARSRTDTQYF. CDR3 coding DNA: TGTGCCAGCAGCCCCGCCCGGTCTCGCACAGATACGCAGTATTTT.

The V and J genes are TRBV6-2 or TRBV6-3 and TRBJ2-1, with 10 positions matching TRBD2. Germline trimming cut 6 bases from V and 0 bases from J; bases unmatched to any gene: 8. The CDR3 covers 17 residues. Germline V gene data show CDR1 as MNHEY and CDR2 as SVGEGT. The CDR3 coding sequence is TGTGCCAGCAGCCTGACTAGCGGGCCTAGCTCCTACAATGAGCAGTTCTTC. Translation: CASSLTSGPSSYNEQFF.

This chain links TRBV11-3 with TRBJ2-7, with D maybe TRBD1 (6 bases). Deletions cut 0 bases from V and 4 bases from J, with 22 bases between. Germline loops: CDR1 SGHNT, CDR2 YENEEA. This CDR3 contains 18 residues. The CDR3 region is CASSLEPHHVIQGYEQYF. The CDR3 DNA follows: TGTGCCAGCAGCTTAGAACCCCACCACGTAATCCAGGGGTACGAGCAGTACTTC. The variable domain in full, completed from reference TRBV11-3 and TRBJ2-7, reads EAGVVQSPRYKIIEKKQPVAFWCNPISGHNTLYWYLQNLGQGPELLIRYENEEAVDDSQLPKDRFSAERLKGVDSTLKIQPAELGDSAVYLCASSLEPHHVIQGYEQYFGPGTRLTVT.

The CDR3 sequence: CASRMGSGVSYEQYF. CDR3 nucleotides: TGTGCCAGCAGGATGGGGAGCGGGGTCTCCTACGAGCAGTACTTC. This sequence joins TRBV5-5 and TRBJ2-7; TRBD2 agrees at 7 bases. The trim removed 5 bases at V and 0 bases at J, leaving 8 bases unmatched. Germline V lookup: CDR1 SGHKS, CDR2 YYEKEE (reference sequence). This CDR3 comprises 15 residues.

About this clone: The junction differs from germline at one of its ends, possibly a read error. This chain joins TRBV7-9 and TRBJ2-7; D might be TRBD2 (6 bases). Germline V CDR1 and CDR2: SEHNR, FQNEAQ (reference sequence). This CDR3 is 13 amino acids long. The CDR3 nucleotides read TGTGCCAGCAGCCCGCGGGGCCCTGTTTTCTTTCACTTC. Protein: CASSPRGPVFFHF.

The chain has TRBV6-5 and TRBJ2-7; TRBD2 agrees at 7 bases. This CDR3 is built from 13 residues. Germline loops: CDR1 MNHEY, CDR2 SVGAGI. With V trimmed by 2 bases and J by 5 bases, 3 bases remained unmatched. CDR3 DNA: TGTGCCAGCAGTTACGGCGCGGGGGACGAGCAGTACTTC. Protein: CASSYGAGDEQYF.

The sample holds many counts of this clone. The chain employs TRBV27 and TRBJ2-7, with D hard to call. The V and J ends lost 2 bases and 2 bases respectively, with 13 bases between them. The CDR3 loop spans 15 amino acids. Germline lookup yields CDR1 MNHEY and CDR2 SMNVEV (reference sequence). This CDR3 reads CASSLLSGNTYEQYF. Here the CDR3 DNA reads TGTGCCAGCAGTTTACTTTCAGGCAACACCTACGAGCAGTACTTC.

The gene calls are TRBV12-3 or TRBV12-4 and TRBJ2-3; the D gene is possibly TRBD1 (5 bases). The CDR3 runs 12 residues. V dropped 7 bases and J dropped 7 bases, with 12 bases sitting between them. CDR3 protein: CASNLQGNTQYF. DNA for the CDR3: TGTGCCAGCAATCTCCAGGGCAATACGCAGTATTTT.

This chain joins TRBV16 and TRBJ2-7; 10 bases map to TRBD2. The junction had 8 bases not matched to a gene; V was cut back by 0 bases and J by 6 bases. The CDR3 is 16 residues long. The germline gives CDR1 KGHSY, CDR2 FQNENV. CDR3 DNA: TGTGCCAGCAGCCAATCGGGCCTAGCGGGAGCATCCGAGCAGTACTTC. Translating gives CASSQSGLAGASEQYF.

DNA of the CDR3: TGTGCCAGCAGCTTATCCGCGGTGGCAGATACGCAGTATTTT. It encodes CASSLSAVADTQYF. This chain connects TRBV7-3 to TRBJ2-3; D gene ambiguous. CDR3 length equals 14 residues. CDR1 and CDR2 (germline): SGHTA, FQGTGA. The ends were cut back, 2 bases at V and 4 bases at J, with 10 bases in the middle.

V and J are TRBV7-9 and TRBJ2-1, with 11 positions matching TRBD1. The CDR3 consists of 14 residues. V shed 5 bases and J 10 bases; nucleotides not matched to a gene: 7. The germline V gene encodes CDR1 SEHNR and CDR2 FQNEAQ (reference sequence). The CDR3 protein is CASSPGTGGLEQFF. For the CDR3, the DNA is TGTGCCAGCAGCCCGGGGACAGGGGGATTAGAGCAGTTCTTC.

The rearrangement uses TRBV6-2 or TRBV6-3 and TRBJ2-7; D is perhaps TRBD2 (5 bases). CDR3 size: 15 residues. V was shortened by 5 bases and J by 4 bases, with 18 bases between the two germline ends. In germline, CDR1 is MNHEY, CDR2 SVGEGT. The CDR3 coding sequence is TGTGCCAGCAGTCGCCGCAGGCTCGGGGATTACGAGCAGTACTTC. Translated, it gives CASSRRRLGDYEQYF.

V usage is TRBV29-1 and J usage is TRBJ2-6, with a weak D call TRBD1 (6 bases). The CDR3 extends over 14 amino acids. Germline CDR1 is SQVTM and CDR2 is ANQGSEA. Trimming shortened V by 4 bases and J by 4 bases, and 11 bases separated the two germline ends. The CDR3 spells CSVATGSGANVLTF. CDR3 nucleotides: TGCAGCGTTGCTACAGGGTCAGGGGCCAACGTCCTGACTTTC.

This clone was counted a few times. The same CDR3 also results from other DNA sequences found in this sample. J is TRBJ1-2 and V is TRBV11-2, with 11 bases fitting TRBD1. Per germline, CDR1 SGHAT and CDR2 FQNNGV. CDR3 length: 15 amino acids. The ends lost 5 bases at V and 2 bases at J; junction bases unmatched: 4. The CDR3 DNA follows: TGTGCCAGCAGCATAAGGACAGGGGGCAACTATGGCTACACCTTC. It is translated as CASSIRTGGNYGYTF.

The genes are TRBV11-2 and TRBJ2-5, with TRBD2 matching over 13 bases. V shed 3 bases, J shed 4 bases, and the junction held 11 bases outside the gene matches. Germline values: CDR1 SGHAT, CDR2 FQNNGV. CDR3 length equals 18 residues. The DNA for the CDR3 is TGTGCCAGCAGCTTCGGTACTAGCGGGAGGGCTAGGGGAGAGACCCAGTACTTC. Translating gives CASSFGTSGRARGETQYF.

The V gene is TRBV5-1, the J gene TRBJ2-5, with no clear D. Trimming pared 1 base from V and 1 base from J, leaving 5 bases between. This CDR3 is 13 amino acids long. CDR1 is SGHRS and CDR2 is YFSETQ in the germline V gene. The CDR3 is CASSLYGQETQYF. Written as DNA, the CDR3 is TGCGCCAGCAGCTTGTACGGCCAAGAGACCCAGTACTTC.

The chain uses TRBV30 and TRBJ2-2; perhaps TRBD1 as D (8 bases). CDR3 length equals 15 residues. Germline values: CDR1 GTSNPN, CDR2 SVGIG (reference sequence). Deletions cut 2 bases from V and 6 bases from J, with 16 bases between. The CDR3 nucleotides read TGTGCCTGGAGTACAGGGGGGGTGGAGTCCGGGGAGCTGTTTTTT. This codes for CAWSTGGVESGELFF.